This is a list of T cell receptor beta chains from one sample in a study of T cells expressing NK-cell markers. From the 5' RACE reads, TCRdb lists one entry per CDR3 protein and no DNA. The sample data list 300,000 to 450,000 distinct CDR3 sequences. Specimen: blood T cells: a sorted CD56 or NKG2C T cell subset, CD4+ or CD8+ T cells, or bulk PBMC T cells (not recorded which). The origin of the receptors is a man aged 18-70 years in good health. Each CDR3 is given with its conserved first and last residue. The order of the fields is V gene, J gene, CDR3 protein.

>TRBV4-1|TRBJ2-6
CASSQVGFRRGANVLTF
>TRBV5-1|TRBJ2-6
CASSPTGGETNVLTF
>TRBV10-3|TRBJ2-7
CAISENANLDEQYF
>TRBV9|TRBJ2-2
CASSAQGSEAGELFF
>TRBV18|TRBJ2-1
CASSGAKGGNEQFF
>TRBV5-1|TRBJ2-3
CASSHQPGTSGTDTQYF
>TRBV7-6|TRBJ2-6
CASTDQSGANVLTF
>TRBV5-1|TRBJ2-5
CASSLVTTLGTQYF
>TRBV20-1|TRBJ1-5
CSARRPAREMSNQPQHF
>TRBV7-9|TRBJ1-2
CASSLGRGQGGYTF
>TRBV7-2|TRBJ1-6
CASSPRRDRSGNSPLHF
>TRBV12-3/TRBV12-4|TRBJ2-7
CASSLWGRRREQYF
>TRBV29-1|TRBJ2-2
CSVWGTGELFF
>TRBV12-3/TRBV12-4|TRBJ2-3
CASRATGRTDTQYF
>TRBV3-1|TRBJ2-1
CASSFGTSGVNEQFF
>TRBV7-9|TRBJ2-5
CASSRGQGSAETQYF
>TRBV23-1|TRBJ2-2
CASSQSDTSSTGELFF
>TRBV18|TRBJ2-5
CASSPPVRVGGTQYF
>TRBV5-5|TRBJ1-4
CASSYAPTGITNEKLFF
>TRBV9|TRBJ2-5
CASSANTGTQYF